These T cell receptor beta chains were read from a single sample in a study of cytomegalovirus exposure and HLA in healthy donors. Data came from immunoSEQ multiplex PCR; TCRdb stores just in-frame clones and leaves some out. Of 130,000 or so clones in the sample, roughly four fifths were seen once. Sequencing was performed on PBMCs. These receptors were obtained from a woman in her fifties or sixties in good health and CMV-seropositive. Each CDR3 is given with its conserved first and last residue. The D gene is left open where the match is weak. For some rows the clone size is stated as once, few or many, or as a class when expanded; others skip it.

d_call: TRBD1
cdr3_length: 20
j_call: TRBJ2-7
clone_size: -
v_call: TRBV16
cdr3_nt: TGTGCCAGCAGCCTTACTCCGGGACAGGGGTCAATCGATCCCAACTACGAGCAGTACTTC
cdr3_aa: CASSLTPGQGSIDPNYEQYF

d_call: -
cdr3_length: 14
j_call: TRBJ2-2
clone_size: -
v_call: TRBV5-1
cdr3_nt: TGCGCCAGCACCCTAGAGGGCGGTACCGGGGAGCTGTTTTTT
cdr3_aa: CASTLEGGTGELFF

d_call: -
cdr3_length: 18
j_call: TRBJ2-3
clone_size: -
v_call: TRBV18
cdr3_nt: TGTGCCAGCTCACCGCTGTCTGGGGGAGTGAGGGGACTGGATACGCAGTATTTT
cdr3_aa: CASSPLSGGVRGLDTQYF

d_call: -
cdr3_length: 16
j_call: TRBJ1-1
clone_size: -
v_call: TRBV5-8
cdr3_nt: TGTGCCAGCAGCCTTTGGCGACAGGAGGACGCGACTGAAGCTTTCTTT
cdr3_aa: CASSLWRQEDATEAFF

d_call: TRBD1
cdr3_length: 13
j_call: TRBJ2-7
clone_size: -
v_call: TRBV5-1
cdr3_nt: TGCGCCAGCAGCCCAGGGGGTCGCTACGAGCAGTACTTC
cdr3_aa: CASSPGGRYEQYF

d_call: -
cdr3_length: 12
j_call: TRBJ1-1
clone_size: -
v_call: TRBV29-1
cdr3_nt: TGCAGCGCACTGTCCCTATTTTCCGAAGCTTTCTTT
cdr3_aa: CSALSLFSEAFF

d_call: -
cdr3_length: 16
j_call: TRBJ1-1
clone_size: few
v_call: TRBV18
cdr3_nt: TGTGCCAGCTCACCAGTGAGAGTAAAAGAGAACACTGAAGCTTTCTTT
cdr3_aa: CASSPVRVKENTEAFF

d_call: TRBD1
cdr3_length: 14
j_call: TRBJ2-7
clone_size: -
v_call: TRBV5-1
cdr3_nt: TGCGCCAGCAGCCCAGGGACAGGGGGCGACGAGCAGTACTTC
cdr3_aa: CASSPGTGGDEQYF

d_call: -
cdr3_length: 12
j_call: TRBJ1-1
clone_size: -
v_call: TRBV4-2
cdr3_nt: TGTGCCAGCAGCCCCGGGACTCCCGAAGCTTTCTTT
cdr3_aa: CASSPGTPEAFF

d_call: TRBD1
cdr3_length: 18
j_call: TRBJ1-1
clone_size: -
v_call: TRBV13
cdr3_nt: TGTGCCAGCAGCTCTCACGAGGACAGGGCTTCCATGAACACTGAAGCTTTCTTT
cdr3_aa: CASSSHEDRASMNTEAFF

d_call: TRBD2
cdr3_length: 14
j_call: TRBJ2-1
clone_size: -
v_call: TRBV27
cdr3_nt: TGTGCCAGCAGTTTCCTGCTTGGCGGGAGTCAGCAGTTCTTC
cdr3_aa: CASSFLLGGSQQFF

d_call: -
cdr3_length: 13
j_call: TRBJ1-2
clone_size: few
v_call: TRBV7-2
cdr3_nt: TGTGCCAGCAGCCCCGACAGGAACTATGGCTACACCTTC
cdr3_aa: CASSPDRNYGYTF

d_call: -
cdr3_length: 13
j_call: TRBJ1-2
clone_size: -
v_call: TRBV19
cdr3_nt: TGTGCCAGTAGTTTCAGGGTAGGGGATGGCTACACCTTC
cdr3_aa: CASSFRVGDGYTF

d_call: -
cdr3_length: 13
j_call: TRBJ1-1
clone_size: -
v_call: TRBV9
cdr3_nt: TGTGCCAGCAGCAGAGGGGGGGACACTGAAGCTTTCTTT
cdr3_aa: CASSRGGDTEAFF

d_call: -
cdr3_length: 16
j_call: TRBJ1-4
clone_size: -
v_call: TRBV29-1
cdr3_nt: TGCAGCGCCAGCTTCCAGGGAGGGGGAACTAATGAAAAACTGTTTTTT
cdr3_aa: CSASFQGGGTNEKLFF

d_call: -
cdr3_length: 12
j_call: TRBJ1-2
clone_size: -
v_call: TRBV27
cdr3_nt: TGTGCCAGCAGTTTAACGGGGGTTGGCTACACCTTC
cdr3_aa: CASSLTGVGYTF

d_call: -
cdr3_length: 11
j_call: TRBJ2-7
clone_size: -
v_call: TRBV20-1
cdr3_nt: TGCAGTGCTAGACCGGCCTACGAGCAGTACTTC
cdr3_aa: CSARPAYEQYF

d_call: TRBD1
cdr3_length: 15
j_call: TRBJ1-6
clone_size: -
v_call: TRBV18
cdr3_nt: TGTGCCAGCTCTCCGGGACAGGGGAATAATTCACCCCTCCACTTT
cdr3_aa: CASSPGQGNNSPLHF

d_call: TRBD2
cdr3_length: 17
j_call: TRBJ2-1
clone_size: -
v_call: TRBV7-3
cdr3_nt: TGTGCCAGCAGCTTAACTAACACTAGCGGGGGGGCCGATGAGCAGTTCTTC
cdr3_aa: CASSLTNTSGGADEQFF

d_call: -
cdr3_length: 14
j_call: TRBJ2-5
clone_size: few
v_call: TRBV18
cdr3_nt: TGTGCCAGCTCACTGGACAGTGGCCAAGAGACCCAGTACTTC
cdr3_aa: CASSLDSGQETQYF

d_call: -
cdr3_length: 15
j_call: TRBJ2-7
clone_size: -
v_call: TRBV19
cdr3_nt: TGTGCCAGTAGTATTCTAAGGCAGGGGCTCTACGAGCAGTACTTC
cdr3_aa: CASSILRQGLYEQYF

d_call: -
cdr3_length: 16
j_call: TRBJ2-7
clone_size: -
v_call: TRBV14
cdr3_nt: TGTGCCAGCAGCCAAGATGGGGACTGGAACCGCTACGAGCAGTACTTC
cdr3_aa: CASSQDGDWNRYEQYF

d_call: -
cdr3_length: 17
j_call: TRBJ2-7
clone_size: -
v_call: TRBV5-1
cdr3_nt: TGCGCCAGCAGCTTGGGTGTCCTAGCGTCCCGATTCTACGAGCAGTACTTC
cdr3_aa: CASSLGVLASRFYEQYF

d_call: -
cdr3_length: 15
j_call: TRBJ1-2
clone_size: few
v_call: TRBV4-3
cdr3_nt: TGCGCCAGCAGCCAAGATCCGACAGCAGACTATGGCTACACCTTC
cdr3_aa: CASSQDPTADYGYTF

d_call: -
cdr3_length: 14
j_call: TRBJ2-6
clone_size: -
v_call: TRBV2
cdr3_nt: TGTGCCAGCAGTGCTTCCTCTGGGGCCAACGTCCTGACTTTC
cdr3_aa: CASSASSGANVLTF

d_call: TRBD2
cdr3_length: 18
j_call: TRBJ2-7
clone_size: -
v_call: TRBV19
cdr3_nt: TGTGCCAGTAGTTGGGGGACTAGCGGGAGGTCTCGCTCCTACGAGCAGTACTTC
cdr3_aa: CASSWGTSGRSRSYEQYF

d_call: TRBD1
cdr3_length: 15
j_call: TRBJ2-7
clone_size: few
v_call: TRBV7-2
cdr3_nt: TGTGCCAGTAGAGCTACGGGACAGCCCTACTACGAGCAGTACTTC
cdr3_aa: CASRATGQPYYEQYF

d_call: -
cdr3_length: 14
j_call: TRBJ2-5
clone_size: few
v_call: TRBV2
cdr3_nt: TGTGCCAGCAGTGATGCGGGCCTCGTACGGGAGCAGTACTTC
cdr3_aa: CASSDAGLVREQYF

d_call: -
cdr3_length: 12
j_call: TRBJ2-7
clone_size: -
v_call: TRBV18
cdr3_nt: TGTGCCAGCTCACCAAGTAGTTACGAGCAGTACTTC
cdr3_aa: CASSPSSYEQYF

d_call: -
cdr3_length: 12
j_call: TRBJ1-2
clone_size: -
v_call: TRBV29-1
cdr3_nt: TGCAGCGTTGTACAGGCTAACTATGGCTACACCTTC
cdr3_aa: CSVVQANYGYTF

d_call: TRBD2
cdr3_length: 17
j_call: TRBJ2-5
clone_size: -
v_call: TRBV4-1
cdr3_nt: TGCGCCAGCAGCCAAGACCCCCTGGGGGGGGAGGGGGAGACCCAGTACTTC
cdr3_aa: CASSQDPLGGEGETQYF

d_call: -
cdr3_length: 13
j_call: TRBJ2-1
clone_size: -
v_call: TRBV10-2
cdr3_nt: TGCGCCAGCAGTGATTCCAGGGCCAGTGAGCAGTTCTTC
cdr3_aa: CASSDSRASEQFF

d_call: TRBD1
cdr3_length: 15
j_call: TRBJ1-6
clone_size: -
v_call: TRBV4-2
cdr3_nt: TGTGCCAGCAGCGAAAGAGGAGGGGGCGGATCACCCCTCCACTTT
cdr3_aa: CASSERGGGGSPLHF

d_call: TRBD2
cdr3_length: 15
j_call: TRBJ2-1
clone_size: -
v_call: TRBV30
cdr3_nt: TGTGCCTGGAGTATAATGGGAGGGCTAGGCAATGAGCAGTTCTTC
cdr3_aa: CAWSIMGGLGNEQFF

d_call: TRBD2
cdr3_length: 14
j_call: TRBJ2-7
clone_size: -
v_call: TRBV15
cdr3_nt: TGTGCCACCAGCATCGGCGGGGGGGTTTACGAGCAGTACTTC
cdr3_aa: CATSIGGGVYEQYF

d_call: TRBD2
cdr3_length: 16
j_call: TRBJ2-1
clone_size: -
v_call: TRBV28
cdr3_nt: TGTGCCAGCATTCGCGGGAGGGGTATCTCCTACAATGAGCAGTTCTTC
cdr3_aa: CASIRGRGISYNEQFF

d_call: -
cdr3_length: 12
j_call: TRBJ2-1
clone_size: -
v_call: TRBV19
cdr3_nt: TGTGCCAGTAGCCAGGGAAACAATGAGCAGTTCTTC
cdr3_aa: CASSQGNNEQFF

d_call: TRBD1
cdr3_length: 14
j_call: TRBJ1-2
clone_size: -
v_call: TRBV19
cdr3_nt: TGTGCCAGTCGGGACAGGCCTGTCGGCTATGGCTACACCTTC
cdr3_aa: CASRDRPVGYGYTF

d_call: -
cdr3_length: 12
j_call: TRBJ1-4
clone_size: -
v_call: TRBV27
cdr3_nt: TGTGCCAGCAGTACAGCAAATGAAAAACTGTTTTTT
cdr3_aa: CASSTANEKLFF

d_call: -
cdr3_length: 12
j_call: TRBJ1-1
clone_size: -
v_call: TRBV10-3
cdr3_nt: TGTGCCACCCAGGGGAGGAACACTGAAGCTTTCTTT
cdr3_aa: CATQGRNTEAFF

d_call: TRBD1
cdr3_length: 14
j_call: TRBJ1-2
clone_size: -
v_call: TRBV27
cdr3_nt: TGTGCCAGCAGTAGCCGACAGGGATTATATGGCTACACCTTC
cdr3_aa: CASSSRQGLYGYTF

d_call: -
cdr3_length: 15
j_call: TRBJ2-3
clone_size: -
v_call: TRBV6-6
cdr3_nt: TGTGCCAGCAGTTTGGGCGGGACCAGCACAGATACGCAGTATTTT
cdr3_aa: CASSLGGTSTDTQYF

d_call: TRBD1
cdr3_length: 16
j_call: TRBJ1-1
clone_size: -
v_call: TRBV6-1
cdr3_nt: TGTGCCAGCAGTGAAGCGCTAGGACAGGGCTACACTGAAGCTTTCTTT
cdr3_aa: CASSEALGQGYTEAFF

d_call: -
cdr3_length: 16
j_call: TRBJ2-3
clone_size: -
v_call: TRBV15
cdr3_nt: TGTGCCACCAGCAGGTTTGGGCCGGTAGAGCGGGATACGCAGTATTTT
cdr3_aa: CATSRFGPVERDTQYF

d_call: -
cdr3_length: 17
j_call: TRBJ2-1
clone_size: -
v_call: TRBV27
cdr3_nt: TGTGCCAGCAGTCGTACCGTGGGGGGGGCAGGAGTCGTTGAGCAGTTCTTC
cdr3_aa: CASSRTVGGAGVVEQFF

d_call: -
cdr3_length: 15
j_call: TRBJ2-1
clone_size: -
v_call: TRBV5-1
cdr3_nt: TGCGCCAGCAGCAAGCAGGGGAGCTCCTACAATGAGCAGTTCTTC
cdr3_aa: CASSKQGSSYNEQFF